This is a list of T cell receptor beta chains from one sample in a study of blood T cell repertoires in COVID-19. The repertoire was sequenced with immunoSEQ multiplex PCR; TCRdb's copy has only in-frame clones and lacks some. The sample has 250,000 to 300,000 clones; 75% to 95% are singletons. Sequencing was carried out using PBMCs or T cells enriched from blood (not recorded which). The receptors shown here come from a woman aged 30 to 39 who had recovered from COVID-19. CDR3s include the opening cysteine and the closing phenylalanine or tryptophan. Fields, in order: J gene, D gene, clone size, V gene, CDR3 protein, CDR3 DNA. D genes are given only for firm matches. Only some rows state a clone size, as once, few, many or a class for expanded clones.

TRBJ2-5 . . TRBV21-1 CASSPRTGETQYF TGTGCCAGCAGCCCCCGGACTGGGGAGACCCAGTACTTC
TRBJ2-2 . . TRBV11-2 CASSLDRGQNTGELFF TGTGCCAGCAGCTTAGATCGAGGACAGAACACCGGGGAGCTGTTTTTT
TRBJ2-3 TRBD2 . TRBV5-8 CASSLASASGPDTQYF TGTGCCAGCAGCTTGGCCTCGGCTAGCGGTCCAGATACGCAGTATTTT
TRBJ2-3 TRBD2 . TRBV5-1 CASTMRLAADTQYF TGCGCCAGCACCATGCGCCTAGCGGCAGATACGCAGTATTTT
TRBJ2-7 . once TRBV27 CASSPLQRDEQYF TGTGCCAGCAGTCCTCTCCAACGGGACGAGCAGTACTTC
TRBJ1-1 TRBD1 . TRBV2 CASSGDRENTEAFF TGTGCCAGCAGTGGAGACAGGGAAAACACTGAAGCTTTCTTT
TRBJ2-3 . few TRBV28 CASSSTRGTPRSSTDTQYF TGTGCCAGCAGTTCAACCCGCGGGACTCCACGATCTAGCACAGATACGCAGTATTTT
TRBJ1-2 TRBD1 . TRBV10-3 CAIRPTGSNYGYTF TGTGCCATCAGGCCGACAGGGAGTAACTATGGCTACACCTTC
TRBJ1-1 . . TRBV28 CASSSGGGGTEAFF TGTGCCAGCAGTTCCGGTGGGGGGGGGACTGAAGCTTTCTTT
TRBJ2-7 TRBD2 . TRBV4-2 CASSQELAGADEQYF TGTGCCAGCAGCCAAGAACTAGCGGGAGCCGACGAGCAGTACTTC
TRBJ1-4 . once TRBV14 CASSQAYGNRLFF TGTGCCAGCAGCCAAGCTTACGGGAACCGACTGTTTTTT
TRBJ2-1 . . TRBV11-2 CASSLDTGALYNEQFF TGTGCCAGCAGCTTAGACACGGGAGCGCTCTACAATGAGCAGTTCTTC
TRBJ2-2 . . TRBV28 CASSFLTNTGELFF TGTGCCAGCAGTTTTTTAACGAACACCGGGGAGCTGTTTTTT
TRBJ2-5 . . TRBV11-2 CASSSGVETQYF TGTGCCAGCAGCTCGGGGGTAGAGACCCAGTACTTC
TRBJ2-1 . . TRBV5-6 CASGSQGYNEQFF TGTGCCAGCGGTTCCCAGGGGTACAATGAGCAGTTCTTC